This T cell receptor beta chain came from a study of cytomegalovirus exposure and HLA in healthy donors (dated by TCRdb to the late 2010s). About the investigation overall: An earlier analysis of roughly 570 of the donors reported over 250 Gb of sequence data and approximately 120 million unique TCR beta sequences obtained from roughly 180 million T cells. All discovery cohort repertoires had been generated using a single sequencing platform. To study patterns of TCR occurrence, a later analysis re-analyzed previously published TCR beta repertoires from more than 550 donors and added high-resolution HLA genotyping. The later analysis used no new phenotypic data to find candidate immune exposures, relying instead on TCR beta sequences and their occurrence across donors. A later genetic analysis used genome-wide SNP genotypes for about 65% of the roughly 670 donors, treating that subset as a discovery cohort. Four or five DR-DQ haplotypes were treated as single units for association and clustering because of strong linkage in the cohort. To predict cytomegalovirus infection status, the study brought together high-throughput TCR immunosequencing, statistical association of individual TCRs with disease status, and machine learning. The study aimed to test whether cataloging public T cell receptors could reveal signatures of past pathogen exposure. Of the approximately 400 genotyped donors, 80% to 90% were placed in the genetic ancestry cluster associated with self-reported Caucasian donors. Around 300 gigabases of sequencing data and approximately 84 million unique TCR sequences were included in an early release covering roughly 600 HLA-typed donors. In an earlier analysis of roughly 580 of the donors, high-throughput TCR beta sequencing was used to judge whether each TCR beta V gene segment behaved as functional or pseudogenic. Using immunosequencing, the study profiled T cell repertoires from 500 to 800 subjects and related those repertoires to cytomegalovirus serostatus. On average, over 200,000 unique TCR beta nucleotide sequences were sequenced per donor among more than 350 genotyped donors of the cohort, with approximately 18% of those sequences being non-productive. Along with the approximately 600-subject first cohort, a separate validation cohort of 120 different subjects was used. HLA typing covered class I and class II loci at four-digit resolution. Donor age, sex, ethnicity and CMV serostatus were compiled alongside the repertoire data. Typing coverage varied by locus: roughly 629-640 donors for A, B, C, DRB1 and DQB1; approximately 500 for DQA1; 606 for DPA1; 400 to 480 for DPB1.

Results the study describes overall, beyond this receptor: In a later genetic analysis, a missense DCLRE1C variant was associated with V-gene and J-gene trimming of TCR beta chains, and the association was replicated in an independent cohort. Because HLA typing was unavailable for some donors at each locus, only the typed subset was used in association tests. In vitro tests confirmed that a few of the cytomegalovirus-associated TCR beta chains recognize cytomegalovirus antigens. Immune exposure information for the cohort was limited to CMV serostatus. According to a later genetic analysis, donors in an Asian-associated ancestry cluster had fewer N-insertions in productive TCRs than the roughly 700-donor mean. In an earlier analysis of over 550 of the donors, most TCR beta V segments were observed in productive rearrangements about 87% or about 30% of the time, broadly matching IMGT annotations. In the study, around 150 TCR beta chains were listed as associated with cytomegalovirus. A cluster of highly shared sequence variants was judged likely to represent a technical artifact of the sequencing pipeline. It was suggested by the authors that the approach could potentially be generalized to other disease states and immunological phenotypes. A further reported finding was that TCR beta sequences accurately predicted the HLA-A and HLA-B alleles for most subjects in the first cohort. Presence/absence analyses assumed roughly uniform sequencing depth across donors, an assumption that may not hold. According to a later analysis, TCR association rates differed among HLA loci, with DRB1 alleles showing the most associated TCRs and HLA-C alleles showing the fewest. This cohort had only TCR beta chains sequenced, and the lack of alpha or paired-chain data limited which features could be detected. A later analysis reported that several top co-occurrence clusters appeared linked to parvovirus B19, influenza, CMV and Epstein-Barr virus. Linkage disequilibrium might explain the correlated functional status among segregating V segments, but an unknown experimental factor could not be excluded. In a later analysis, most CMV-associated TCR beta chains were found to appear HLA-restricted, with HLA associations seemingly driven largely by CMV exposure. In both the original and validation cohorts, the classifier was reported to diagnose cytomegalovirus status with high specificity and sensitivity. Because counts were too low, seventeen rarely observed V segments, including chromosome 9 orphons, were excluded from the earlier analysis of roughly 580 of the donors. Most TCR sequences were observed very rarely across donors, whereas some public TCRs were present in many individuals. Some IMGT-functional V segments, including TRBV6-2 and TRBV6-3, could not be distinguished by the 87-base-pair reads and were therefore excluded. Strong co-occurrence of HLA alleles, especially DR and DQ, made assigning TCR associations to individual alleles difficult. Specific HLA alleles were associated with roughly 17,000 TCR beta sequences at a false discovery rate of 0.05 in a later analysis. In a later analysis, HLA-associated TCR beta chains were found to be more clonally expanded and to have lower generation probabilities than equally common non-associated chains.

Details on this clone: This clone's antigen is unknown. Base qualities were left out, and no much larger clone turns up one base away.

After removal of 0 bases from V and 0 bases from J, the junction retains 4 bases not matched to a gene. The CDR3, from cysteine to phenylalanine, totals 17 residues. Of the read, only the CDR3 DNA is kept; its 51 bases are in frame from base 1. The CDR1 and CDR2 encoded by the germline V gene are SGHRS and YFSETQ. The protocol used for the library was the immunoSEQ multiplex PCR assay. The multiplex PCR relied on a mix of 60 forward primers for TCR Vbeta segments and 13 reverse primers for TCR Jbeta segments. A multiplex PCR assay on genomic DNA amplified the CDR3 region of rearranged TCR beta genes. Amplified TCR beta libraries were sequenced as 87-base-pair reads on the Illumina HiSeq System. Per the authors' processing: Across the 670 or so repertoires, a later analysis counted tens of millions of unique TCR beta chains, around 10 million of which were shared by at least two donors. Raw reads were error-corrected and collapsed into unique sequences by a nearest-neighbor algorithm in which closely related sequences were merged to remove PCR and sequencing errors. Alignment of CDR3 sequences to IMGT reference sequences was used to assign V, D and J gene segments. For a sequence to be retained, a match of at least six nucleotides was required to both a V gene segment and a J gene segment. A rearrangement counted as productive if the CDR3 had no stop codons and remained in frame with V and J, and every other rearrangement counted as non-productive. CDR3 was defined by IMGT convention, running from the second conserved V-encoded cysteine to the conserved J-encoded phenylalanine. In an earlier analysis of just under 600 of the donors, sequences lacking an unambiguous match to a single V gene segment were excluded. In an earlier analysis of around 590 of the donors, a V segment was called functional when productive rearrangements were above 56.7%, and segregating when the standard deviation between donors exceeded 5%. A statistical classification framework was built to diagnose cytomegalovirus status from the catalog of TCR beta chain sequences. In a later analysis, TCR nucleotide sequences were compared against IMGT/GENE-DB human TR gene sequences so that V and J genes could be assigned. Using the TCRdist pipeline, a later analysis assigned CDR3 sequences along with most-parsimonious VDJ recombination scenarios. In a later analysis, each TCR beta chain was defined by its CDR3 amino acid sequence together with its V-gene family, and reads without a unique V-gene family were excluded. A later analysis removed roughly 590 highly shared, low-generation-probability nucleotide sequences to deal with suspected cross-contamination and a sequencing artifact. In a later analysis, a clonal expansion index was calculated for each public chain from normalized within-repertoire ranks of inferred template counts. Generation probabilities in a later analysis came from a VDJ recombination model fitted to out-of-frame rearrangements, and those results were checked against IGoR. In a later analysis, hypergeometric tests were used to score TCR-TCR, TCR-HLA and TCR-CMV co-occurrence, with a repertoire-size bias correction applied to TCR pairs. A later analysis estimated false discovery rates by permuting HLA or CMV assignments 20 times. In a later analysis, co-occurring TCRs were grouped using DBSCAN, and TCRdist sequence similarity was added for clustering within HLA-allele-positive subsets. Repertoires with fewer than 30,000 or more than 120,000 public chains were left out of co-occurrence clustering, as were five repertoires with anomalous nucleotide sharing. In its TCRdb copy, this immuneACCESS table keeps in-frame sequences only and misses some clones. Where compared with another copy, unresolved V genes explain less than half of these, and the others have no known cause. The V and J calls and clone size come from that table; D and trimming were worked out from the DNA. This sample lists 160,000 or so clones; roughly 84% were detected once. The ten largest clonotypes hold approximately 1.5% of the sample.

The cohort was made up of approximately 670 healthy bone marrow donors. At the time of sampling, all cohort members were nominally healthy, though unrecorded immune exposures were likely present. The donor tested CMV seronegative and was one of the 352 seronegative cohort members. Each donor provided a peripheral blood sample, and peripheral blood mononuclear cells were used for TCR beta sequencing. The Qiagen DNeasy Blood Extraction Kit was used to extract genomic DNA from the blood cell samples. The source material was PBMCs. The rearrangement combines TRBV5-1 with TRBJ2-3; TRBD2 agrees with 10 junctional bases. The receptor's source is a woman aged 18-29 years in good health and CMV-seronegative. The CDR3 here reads CASSLVLAGASTDTQYF. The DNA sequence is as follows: TGCGCCAGCAGCTTGGTGCTAGCGGGGGCCAGCACAGATACGCAGTATTTT.